Shown below are 17 T cell receptor beta chains from a single sample sequenced in a study of shared clonotypes between healthy human individuals. Naive CD8 cells were CD45RO-negative, positively selected for CCR7, excluding terminally differentiated effector memory CD45RA+ cells. Generated by immunoSEQ multiplex PCR, the TCRdb table keeps only in-frame clones and is missing some. The sample records roughly 810,000 clones, about 97% being singletons. Material for sequencing was naive CD8+ T cells sorted from blood. The receptors stem from a man younger than 40 in good health.

V is TRBV9 and J is TRBJ2-7, with D unclear. Germline CDR1 reads SGDLS; CDR2 reads YYNGEE. The CDR3 totals 13 residues. The germline V and J ends were trimmed by 3 bases and 6 bases, with 13 bases remaining between them. The chain's CDR3 is CASSDVPGSEQYF. CDR3 DNA sequence: TGTGCCAGCAGCGACGTTCCAGGCTCCGAGCAGTACTTC.

This clone occurred once. V and J are TRBV29-1 and TRBJ2-1; 7 nucleotides align to TRBD2. This CDR3 is 16 amino acids long. CDR1 SQVTM and CDR2 ANQGSEA come from the germline V gene. With 1 base clipped from V and 4 bases from J, the junction kept 10 bases outside the gene matches. The CDR3 nucleotides read TGCAGCGTTGAAGGGGACCAATCAGCGGGATACAATGAGCAGTTCTTC. Amino acid sequence: CSVEGDQSAGYNEQFF.

The gene calls are TRBV6-5 and TRBJ2-2; 9 nucleotides agree with TRBD2. Germline V lookup: CDR1 MNHEY, CDR2 SVGAGI. The CDR3 spans 15 residues. The ends lost 6 bases at V and 6 bases at J; junction bases unmatched: 8. Here the CDR3 reads CASSPLLAGAGELFF. The CDR3 region has the DNA TGTGCCAGCAGCCCCCTACTAGCGGGCGCCGGGGAGCTGTTTTTT.

The chain uses TRBV27 and TRBJ1-1, with a weak D call TRBD1 (5 bases). CDR3 size: 12 residues. Trimming removed 6 bases from V and 3 bases from J, with 8 bases in between. Per the germline V gene, CDR1 is MNHEY and CDR2 is SMNVEV (reference sequence). In DNA form, the CDR3 reads TGTGCCAGCAGGGGGCGGTACACTGAAGCTTTCTTT. This gives the protein CASRGRYTEAFF.

Regarding this clone: The same CDR3 also results from other DNA sequences found in this sample. V gene TRBV7-9 combines with J gene TRBJ2-1; 7 bases align to TRBD1. Trimming took 5 bases from V and 8 from J; bases not matched to a gene: 6. The CDR3 length is 13 residues. Germline V gene data show CDR1 as SEHNR and CDR2 as FQNEAQ (reference sequence). The CDR3 here is CASSPRQGDEQFF. CDR3 DNA: TGTGCCAGCAGCCCCCGACAGGGCGATGAGCAGTTCTTC. The variable domain in full, completed from reference TRBV7-9 and TRBJ2-1, reads DTGVSQNPRHKITKRGQNVTFRCDPISEHNRLYWYRQTLGQGPEFLTYFQNEAQLEKSRLLSDRFSAERPKGSFSTLEIQRTEQGDSAMYLCASSPRQGDEQFFGPGTRLTVL.

The chain is built from TRBV4-1 and TRBJ2-7; 11 bases map to TRBD2. The CDR3 runs 17 residues. Germline lookup yields CDR1 MGHRA and CDR2 YSYEKL. The J segment lost 4 bases and the V segment lost 4 bases, leaving 12 bases of the junction unmatched. Here the CDR3 reads CASSPFSGRAGAYEQYF. CDR3 nucleotides: TGCGCCAGCAGCCCATTTAGCGGGAGGGCCGGGGCGTACGAGCAGTACTTC.

The genes are TRBV19 and TRBJ2-2, with 8 nucleotides matching TRBD2. CDR1 LNHDA and CDR2 SQIVND come from the germline V gene (reference sequence). V gave up 3 bases and J gave up 0 bases; unmatched junction bases: 9. CDR3 length: 18 residues. The CDR3 sequence is CASSMYVREASNTGELFF. The CDR3 nucleotides are TGTGCCAGTAGTATGTATGTGCGGGAGGCCTCGAACACCGGGGAGCTGTTTTTT.

The chain uses TRBV28 and TRBJ2-3, with 9 bases aligning to TRBD2. The CDR3 has 17 amino acids. Germline V gene sequence: CDR1 MDHEN, CDR2 SYDVKM. V lost 4 bases and J lost 0; bases outside the gene matches: 8. The CDR3 region is CASSSTETSGSTDTQYF. In DNA, the CDR3 is TGTGCCAGCAGTTCCACGGAAACTAGCGGGAGCACAGATACGCAGTATTTT.

A note on this clone: Additional DNA sequences in this sample encode the identical CDR3. DNA of the CDR3: TGCGCCAGCAGCCAAGGGACAGGGCGCACCGGGGAGCTGTTTTTT. Protein product: CASSQGTGRTGELFF. The V call is TRBV4-3, the J call TRBJ2-2; 8 bases match TRBD1. Germline V lookup: CDR1 LGHNA, CDR2 YSLEER. This CDR3 is built from 15 residues. J gave up 4 bases and V 1 base, and 2 bases lay outside the gene matches.

The rearrangement links TRBV5-5 to TRBJ1-1; 8 bases match TRBD1. Trimming took 5 bases from V and 11 from J; bases not matched to a gene: 17. Germline CDR1 SGHKS, CDR2 YYEKEE (reference sequence). The CDR3 loop spans 15 amino acids. As DNA, the CDR3 is TGTGCCAGCAGAGACGGACAGGGTTGGGTGGAGGACGCTTTCTTT. Amino acids: CASRDGQGWVEDAFF.

For this clone: Other nucleotide sequences from this sample produce the same CDR3. The chain uses TRBV7-9 and TRBJ2-7; D might be TRBD2 (6 bases). The CDR3 contains 14 residues. V dropped 5 bases and J dropped 0 bases, with 11 bases sitting between them. Germline V gene sequence: CDR1 SEHNR, CDR2 FQNEAQ (reference sequence). As DNA, the CDR3 is TGTGCCAGCAGCCCGGGACTGAGCTCCTACGAGCAGTACTTC. It codes for CASSPGLSSYEQYF.

The gene calls are TRBV10-3 and TRBJ2-7; D call uncertain. This CDR3 has 14 residues. Trimming pared 6 bases from V and 3 bases from J, leaving 15 bases between. Germline values: CDR1 ENHRY, CDR2 SYGVKD. The CDR3 here is CAISADTSLYEQYF. Here the CDR3 DNA reads TGTGCCATCAGCGCAGACACGAGCCTCTACGAGCAGTACTTC.

This chain connects TRBV7-9 to TRBJ2-7; D call uncertain. From germline, CDR1 is SEHNR and CDR2 FQNEAQ (reference sequence). There are 13 residues in the CDR3. With 7 bases removed from V and 6 bases from J, the gap between germline ends came to 16 bases. CDR3 region: CASTSYLDGEQYF. In nucleotides, the CDR3 is TGTGCCAGCACTTCATATTTAGACGGCGAGCAGTACTTC.

V and J are TRBV7-7 and TRBJ2-5; 9 bases are shared with TRBD2. Trimming at V came to 2 bases and at J to 0 bases, leaving 1 base not matched to a gene. From germline, CDR1 is SSHAT and CDR2 FNYEAQ (reference sequence). The CDR3 has 15 amino acids. CDR3: CASSLRTSDQETQYF. DNA for the CDR3: TGTGCCAGCAGCTTAAGGACTAGCGACCAAGAGACCCAGTACTTC. Full variable domain (rest looked up from reference TRBV7-7 and TRBJ2-5): GAGVSQSPRYKVTKRGQDVTLRCDPISSHATLYWYQQALGQGPEFLTYFNYEAQPDKSGLPSDRFSAERPEGSISTLTIQRTEQRDSAMYRCASSLRTSDQETQYFGPGTRLLVL.

V is TRBV11-2 and J is TRBJ2-3; 13 bases line up with TRBD2. Germline V lookup: CDR1 SGHAT, CDR2 FQNNGV. V dropped 2 bases and J dropped 0; count of bases not matched to a gene: 5. CDR3 length equals 18 residues. For the CDR3, the DNA is TGTGCCAGCAGCTTATCCCTGGGACTAGCGGGAAGCACAGATACGCAGTATTTT. It translates to CASSLSLGLAGSTDTQYF.

This chain uses TRBV29-1 with TRBJ2-1; D call uncertain. V dropped 4 bases and J dropped 1 base, with 5 bases sitting between them. This CDR3 spans 12 amino acids. Germline V gene data show CDR1 as SQVTM and CDR2 as ANQGSEA. CDR3 residues: CSVAESYNEQFF. CDR3 coding DNA: TGCAGCGTTGCCGAATCCTACAATGAGCAGTTCTTC.

This rearrangement joins TRBV27 to TRBJ2-3, with TRBD2 matching 15 bases. Germline assignment: CDR1 MNHEY and CDR2 SMNVEV (reference sequence). CDR3 length equals 17 residues. J lost 7 bases, V lost 5 bases, and 10 bases had no gene match. The CDR3 DNA is TGTGCCAGCAGTCCCGGACTAGCGGGAGGGCCGAAATATACGCAGTATTTT. As protein: CASSPGLAGGPKYTQYF.